One TCR beta chain is described in this entry. This sample is part of a study of blood T cell repertoires in COVID-19. About the study: The United States, Italy and Spain provided the acute and convalescent COVID-19 samples. Sample material is recorded as cDNA or gDNA derived from T cells, B-cell-depleted T cells, or PBMCs.

Methods used by the authors: Cell counts per sample came from amplifying reference gene primers. Generated by immunoSEQ multiplex PCR, the TCRdb table keeps only in-frame clones and is missing some. V, J and clone size are those of that table, while D and trimming were read from the DNA. This sample has approximately 100,000 clones, with 75% to 90% found just once. Germline V gene lookup returns CDR1 ENHRY and CDR2 SYGVKD. Trimming left V 2 bases short and J 8 bases short, with 9 bases between. The CDR3 has 12 residues. This sequence originates from a human donor in a cohort sampled during active COVID-19. Sequences were obtained from peripheral blood. The J gene is TRBJ1-2, the V gene TRBV10-3, with D perhaps TRBD1 (6 bases). This chain's CDR3 is CAISERDTGYTF. The DNA for the CDR3 is TGTGCCATCAGTGAGAGGGACACCGGCTACACCTTC.